Following are 7 T cell receptor beta chains from one sample sequenced in a study of beta chain features in type 1 diabetes. Findings of the study overall: A moderate, significant TCRB CDR3 shortening appeared in type 1 diabetes across four CD4+ subsets.

No antigen is known for these receptors. The entirety of the isolated RNA underwent reverse transcription, so expressed TCRB transcripts were sequenced. Sequencing used immunoSEQ multiplex PCR; TCRdb keeps in-frame clones, though not all of them. The profile shows some 120,000 clones, 17% of them singletons. The sequenced material came from central memory CD4+ T cells from blood. The receptors were sampled from a man aged 18 to 35 with type 1 diabetes.

The J gene is TRBJ2-7, the V gene TRBV7-2, with a tentative D call TRBD1 (5 bases). The V end lost 1 base, the J end lost 2 bases, and 9 bases lay between the germline ends. CDR3 length equals 14 residues. Germline CDR1 reads SGHTA; CDR2 reads FQGNSA. The DNA for the CDR3 is TGTGCCAGCAGCTTAGTAGGACACCCCTACGAGCAGTACTTC. Its protein is CASSLVGHPYEQYF.

The chain has TRBV12-5 and TRBJ1-1, with D hard to call. The CDR3 loop spans 13 amino acids. Trimming removed 3 bases at V and 4 bases at J, with 9 bases between. Germline V CDR1 and CDR2: LGHNT, FRNRAP. For the CDR3, the DNA is TGTGCTAGTGGTTTAGAGGTGGGCACTGAAGCTTTCTTT. This sequence encodes CASGLEVGTEAFF.

The chain couples TRBV18 to TRBJ2-1; 7 bases agree with TRBD1. The CDR3 has 16 amino acids. V was clipped by 3 bases and J by 8 bases; unmatched bases: 13. Germline CDR1 is KGHSH and CDR2 is LQKENI. The CDR3 nucleotides are TGTGCCAGCTCACCCTCGAGGGGGCTGACCGGCGATGAGCAGTTCTTC. This codes for CASSPSRGLTGDEQFF.

This clone was seen repeatedly, ten times or more. The V gene is TRBV5-1, the J gene TRBJ2-7; 8 bases line up with TRBD1. Germline CDR1 is SGHRS and CDR2 is YFSETQ. V trimming: 5 bases; J trimming: 3 bases; junction bases outside the gene matches: 7. The CDR3 consists of 14 residues. The CDR3 sequence: CASRGTGHDYEQYF. CDR3 DNA sequence: TGCGCCAGCAGAGGGACAGGCCATGACTACGAGCAGTACTTC. Full variable domain (missing parts from reference TRBV5-1 and TRBJ2-7): KAGVTQTPRYLIKTRGQQVTLSCSPISGHRSVSWYQQTPGQGLQFLFEYFSETQRNKGNFPGRFSGRQFSNSRSEMNVSTLELGDSALYLCASRGTGHDYEQYFGPGTRLTVT.

The rearrangement joins TRBV5-1 to TRBJ2-1, with D unresolved. Trimming took 0 bases from V and 6 from J, leaving 16 bases between them. Germline V CDR1 and CDR2: SGHRS, YFSETQ. The length of the CDR3 is 16 residues. The CDR3 protein is CASSLGGRDRLNEQFF. CDR3 coding DNA: TGCGCCAGCAGCTTGGGTGGTCGAGACCGCCTCAATGAGCAGTTCTTC. Drawing the rest from reference TRBV5-1 and TRBJ2-1, the complete variable domain is KAGVTQTPRYLIKTRGQQVTLSCSPISGHRSVSWYQQTPGQGLQFLFEYFSETQRNKGNFPGRFSGRQFSNSRSEMNVSTLELGDSALYLCASSLGGRDRLNEQFFGPGTRLTVL.

This clone was found a few times. V gene TRBV18 combines with J gene TRBJ2-7; 8 nucleotides match TRBD1. Germline V lookup: CDR1 KGHSH, CDR2 LQKENI. The V and J ends lost 6 bases and 3 bases, in that order; junction bases with no gene match: 4. There are 13 residues in the CDR3. CDR3 residues: CASSSGGSYEQYF. The CDR3 DNA reads TGTGCCAGCTCGTCAGGGGGCAGCTACGAGCAGTACTTC.

This clone was seen only a few times. This chain links TRBV29-1 with TRBJ2-4; D possibly uses TRBD1 or TRBD2 (5 bases each). Trimming removed 7 bases from V and 3 bases from J, with 13 bases in between. Germline V gene data show CDR1 as SQVTM and CDR2 as ANQGSEA. The CDR3 totals 13 residues. The CDR3 bases are TGCAGCGGCGGTCGGGACCTCAAAAACATTCAGTACTTC. Amino acid sequence: CSGGRDLKNIQYF.